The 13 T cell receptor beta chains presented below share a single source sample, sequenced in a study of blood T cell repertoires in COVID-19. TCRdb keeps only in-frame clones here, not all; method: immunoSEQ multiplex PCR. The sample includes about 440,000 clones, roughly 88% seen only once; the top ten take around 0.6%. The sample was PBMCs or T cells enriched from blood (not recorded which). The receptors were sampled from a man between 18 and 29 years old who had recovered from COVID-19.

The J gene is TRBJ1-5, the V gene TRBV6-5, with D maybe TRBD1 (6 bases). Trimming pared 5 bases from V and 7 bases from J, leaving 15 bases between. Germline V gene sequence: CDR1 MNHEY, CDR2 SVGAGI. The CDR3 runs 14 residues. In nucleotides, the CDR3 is TGTGCCAGCAGTAACAGGGTGCAAGGACAGCCCCAGCATTTT. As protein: CASSNRVQGQPQHF.

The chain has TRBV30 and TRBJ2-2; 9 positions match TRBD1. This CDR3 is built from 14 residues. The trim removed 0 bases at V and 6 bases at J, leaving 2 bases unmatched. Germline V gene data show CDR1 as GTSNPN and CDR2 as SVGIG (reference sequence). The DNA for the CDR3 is TGTGCCTGGAGTGTCGGACAGGGGTCCGGGGAGCTGTTTTTT. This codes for CAWSVGQGSGELFF.

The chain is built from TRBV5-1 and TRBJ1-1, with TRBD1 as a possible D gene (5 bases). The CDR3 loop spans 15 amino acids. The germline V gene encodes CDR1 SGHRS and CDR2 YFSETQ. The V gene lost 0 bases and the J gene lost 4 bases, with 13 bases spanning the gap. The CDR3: CASSLAAGALTEAFF. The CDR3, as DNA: TGCGCCAGCAGCTTGGCCGCTGGGGCACTCACTGAAGCTTTCTTT.

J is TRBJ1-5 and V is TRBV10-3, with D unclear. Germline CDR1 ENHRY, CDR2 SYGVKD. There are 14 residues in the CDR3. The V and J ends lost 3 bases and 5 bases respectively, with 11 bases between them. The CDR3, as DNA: TGTGCCATCAGTGATGGTCAGGTGGATCAGCCCCAGCATTTT. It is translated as CAISDGQVDQPQHF.

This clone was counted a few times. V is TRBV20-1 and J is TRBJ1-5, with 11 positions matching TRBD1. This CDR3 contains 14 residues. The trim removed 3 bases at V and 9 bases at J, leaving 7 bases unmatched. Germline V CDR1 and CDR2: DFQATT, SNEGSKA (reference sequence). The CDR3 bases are TGCAGTGCTAGTTTTGGGACAGGGGGTTCGCCCCAGCATTTT. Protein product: CSASFGTGGSPQHF.

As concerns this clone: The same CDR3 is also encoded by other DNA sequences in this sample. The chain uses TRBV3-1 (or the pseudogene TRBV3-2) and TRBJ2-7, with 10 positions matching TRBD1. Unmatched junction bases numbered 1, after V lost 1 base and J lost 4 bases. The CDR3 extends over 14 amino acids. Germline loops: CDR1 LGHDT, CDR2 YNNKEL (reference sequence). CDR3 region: CASSQGTGGYEQYF. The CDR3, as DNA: TGTGCCAGCAGCCAAGGGACAGGGGGTTACGAGCAGTACTTC.

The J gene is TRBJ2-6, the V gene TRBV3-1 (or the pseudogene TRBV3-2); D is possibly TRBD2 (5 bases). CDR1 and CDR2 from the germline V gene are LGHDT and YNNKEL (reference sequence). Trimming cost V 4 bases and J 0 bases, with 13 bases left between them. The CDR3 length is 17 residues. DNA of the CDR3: TGTGCCAGCAGCCCTCAGGTGGCGGGCTCTGGGGCCAACGTCCTGACTTTC. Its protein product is CASSPQVAGSGANVLTF.

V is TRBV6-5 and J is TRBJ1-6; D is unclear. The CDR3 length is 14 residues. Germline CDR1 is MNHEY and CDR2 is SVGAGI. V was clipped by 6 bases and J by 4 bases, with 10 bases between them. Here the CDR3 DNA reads TGTGCCAGCAGGAAGCGGGAGTATAATTCACCCCTCCACTTT. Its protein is CASRKREYNSPLHF.

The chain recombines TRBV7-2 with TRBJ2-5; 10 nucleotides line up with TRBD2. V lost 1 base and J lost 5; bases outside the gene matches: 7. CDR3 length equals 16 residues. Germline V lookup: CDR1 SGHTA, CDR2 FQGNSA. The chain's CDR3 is CASSLVASGRGETQYF. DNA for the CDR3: TGTGCCAGCAGCTTAGTAGCTAGCGGGAGAGGGGAGACCCAGTACTTC.

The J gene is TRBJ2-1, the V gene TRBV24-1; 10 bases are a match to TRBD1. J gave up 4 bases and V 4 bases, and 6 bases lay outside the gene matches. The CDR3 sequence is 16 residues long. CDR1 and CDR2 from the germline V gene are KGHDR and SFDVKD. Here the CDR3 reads CATSDPRDRGYNEQFF. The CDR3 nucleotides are TGTGCCACCAGTGACCCCCGGGACAGGGGATACAATGAGCAGTTCTTC.

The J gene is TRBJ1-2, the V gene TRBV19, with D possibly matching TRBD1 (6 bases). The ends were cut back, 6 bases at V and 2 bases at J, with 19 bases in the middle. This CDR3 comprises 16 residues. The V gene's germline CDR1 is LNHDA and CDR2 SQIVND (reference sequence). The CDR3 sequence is CASRRSRGALNYGYTF. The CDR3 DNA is TGTGCCAGTAGGAGAAGTCGGGGGGCGCTGAACTATGGCTACACCTTC.

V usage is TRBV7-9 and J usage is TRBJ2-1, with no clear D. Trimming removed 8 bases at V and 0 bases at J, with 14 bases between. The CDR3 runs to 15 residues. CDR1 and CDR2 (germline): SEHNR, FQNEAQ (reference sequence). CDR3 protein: CASRSMESSYNEQFF. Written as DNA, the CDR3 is TGTGCCAGCCGCTCCATGGAGAGCTCCTACAATGAGCAGTTCTTC.

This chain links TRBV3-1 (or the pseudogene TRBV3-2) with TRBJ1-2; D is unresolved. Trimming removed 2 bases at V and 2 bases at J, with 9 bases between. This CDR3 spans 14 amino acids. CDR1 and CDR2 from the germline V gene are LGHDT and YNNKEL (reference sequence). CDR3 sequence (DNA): TGTGCCAGCAGCCAACCCGCGGCGAACTATGGCTACACCTTC. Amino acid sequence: CASSQPAANYGYTF.